These T cell receptor beta chains were read from a single sample in a study of CXCR3-negative and CXCR3-positive naive CD8 T cells. TCRdb re-called the 5' RACE reads and gives one entry per CDR3 protein, without DNA. This table holds tens of thousands of distinct CDR3 sequences. Input material: naive CXCR3+ CD8+ T cells from blood. Receptors originate from a human donor in good health. Some clones in this sample may be carry-over from other donors' samples. CDR3s include the opening cysteine and the closing phenylalanine or tryptophan. The order of the fields is clone size, J gene, V gene, CDR3 protein. Not all rows give a size; the values are once, few, many and, for expanded clones, a class.

. | TRBJ2-1 | TRBV7-9 | CASSLVGSYNEQFF
. | TRBJ2-7 | TRBV5-1 | CASSTHPRSAMTYEQYF
medium-sized | TRBJ2-1 | TRBV14 | CASSPATSYNEQFF
. | TRBJ2-7 | TRBV7-9 | CASSSSGTYEQYF
. | TRBJ2-7 | TRBV5-1 | CASSPEWAGDEQYF
. | TRBJ2-1 | TRBV7-3 | CASSFGPLAGFDEQFF
. | TRBJ2-1 | TRBV29-1 | CSVNPGQDYNEQFF
. | TRBJ2-3 | TRBV9 | CASSSTLGTDTQYF
. | TRBJ2-3 | TRBV7-8 | CASSFIYRGTDTQYF
. | TRBJ2-1 | TRBV29-1 | CSGAREGTYNEQFF
. | TRBJ2-1 | TRBV6-6 | CASSYGDNEQFF
. | TRBJ2-7 | TRBV28 | CASSQRDRLYEQYF
. | TRBJ1-2 | TRBV29-1 | CSAIQGLYGYTF
. | TRBJ2-5 | TRBV4-1 | CASSQERGGSGDQETQYF
. | TRBJ2-1 | TRBV23-1 | CASSHAGTSNEQFF
. | TRBJ2-2 | TRBV2 | CASSGFPENTGELFF
. | TRBJ1-2 | TRBV24-1 | CATSGTDGSYTF
. | TRBJ1-3 | TRBV7-6 | CASSSTGGTGNTIYF
. | TRBJ2-1 | TRBV29-1 | CSVDASGRAASHDEQFF
. | TRBJ2-1 | TRBV19 | CASSIADPIYNEQFF
. | TRBJ2-1 | TRBV7-9 | CASSPPEGSGYNEQFF
. | TRBJ2-7 | TRBV29-1 | CSVGTTSGGDYEQYF
. | TRBJ2-7 | TRBV20-1 | CSARDPKGQGIEQYF
. | TRBJ2-7 | TRBV4-1 | CASSQEWTFNEQYF
. | TRBJ2-7 | TRBV5-1 | CASSFQGGSYEQYF
. | TRBJ2-2 | TRBV7-3 | CASSLLAGELFF
. | TRBJ1-2 | TRBV11-2 | CASSLATNYGYTF
. | TRBJ2-1 | TRBV29-1 | CSVEDLTGSYNEQFF
. | TRBJ2-7 | TRBV6-2/TRBV6-3 | CASSAQTGVVAYEQYF
. | TRBJ2-2 | TRBV29-1 | CSVEVGNTGELFF
. | TRBJ2-7 | TRBV12-3/TRBV12-4 | CASSFGSYEQYF
. | TRBJ2-1 | TRBV29-1 | CSVDGESSYNEQFF
. | TRBJ1-2 | TRBV5-5 | CASSLGGVGYGYTF
. | TRBJ2-7 | TRBV28 | CASSLFYLEQYF
. | TRBJ2-7 | TRBV20-1 | CSARAGLAGALEQYF
. | TRBJ2-7 | TRBV27 | CATGTGNEQYF
. | TRBJ2-1 | TRBV11-2 | CASSRRSGYNEQFF
. | TRBJ2-7 | TRBV7-9 | CASSAGRTSGSYEQYF
. | TRBJ2-1 | TRBV7-9 | CASSLYSGNNEQFF
. | TRBJ2-1 | TRBV29-1 | CSVEEAGEIYNEQFF